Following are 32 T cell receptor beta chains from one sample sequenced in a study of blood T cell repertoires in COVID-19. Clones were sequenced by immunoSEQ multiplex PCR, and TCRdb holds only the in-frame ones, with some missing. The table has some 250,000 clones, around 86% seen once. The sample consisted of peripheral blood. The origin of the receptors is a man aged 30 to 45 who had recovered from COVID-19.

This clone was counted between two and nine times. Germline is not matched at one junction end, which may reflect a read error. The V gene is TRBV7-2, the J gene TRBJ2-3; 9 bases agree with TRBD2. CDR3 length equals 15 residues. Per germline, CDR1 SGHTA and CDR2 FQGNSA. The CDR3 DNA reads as TGTGCCAGCAGCGTAGCGGGGGCTAGCACAGATACGCAGTATTTT. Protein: CASSVAGASTDTQYF.

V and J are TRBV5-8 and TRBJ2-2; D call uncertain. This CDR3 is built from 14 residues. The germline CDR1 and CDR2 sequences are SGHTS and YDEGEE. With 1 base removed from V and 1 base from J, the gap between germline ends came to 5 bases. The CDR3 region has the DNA TGTGCCAGCAGCTTGATCAGGAACACCGGGGAGCTGTTTTTT. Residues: CASSLIRNTGELFF.

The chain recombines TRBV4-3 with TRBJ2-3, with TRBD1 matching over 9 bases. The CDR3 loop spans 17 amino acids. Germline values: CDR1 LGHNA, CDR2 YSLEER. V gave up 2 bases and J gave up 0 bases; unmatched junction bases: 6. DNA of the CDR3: TGCGCCAGCAGCCAAAGATGGGGACAGGGTAGCACAGATACGCAGTATTTT. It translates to CASSQRWGQGSTDTQYF.

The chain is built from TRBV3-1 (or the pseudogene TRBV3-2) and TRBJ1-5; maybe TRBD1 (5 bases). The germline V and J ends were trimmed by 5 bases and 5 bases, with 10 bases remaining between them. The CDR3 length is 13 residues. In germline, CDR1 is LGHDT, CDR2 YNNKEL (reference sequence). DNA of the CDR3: TGTGCCAGCAGCTGGGGGGGACATCAGCCCCAGCATTTT. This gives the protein CASSWGGHQPQHF.

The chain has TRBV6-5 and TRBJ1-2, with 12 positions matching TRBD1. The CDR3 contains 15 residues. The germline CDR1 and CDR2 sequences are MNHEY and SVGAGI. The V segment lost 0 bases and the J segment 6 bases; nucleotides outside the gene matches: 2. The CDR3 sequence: CASSYSGQGANGYTF. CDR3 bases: TGTGCCAGCAGTTACTCGGGACAGGGGGCGAATGGCTACACCTTC.

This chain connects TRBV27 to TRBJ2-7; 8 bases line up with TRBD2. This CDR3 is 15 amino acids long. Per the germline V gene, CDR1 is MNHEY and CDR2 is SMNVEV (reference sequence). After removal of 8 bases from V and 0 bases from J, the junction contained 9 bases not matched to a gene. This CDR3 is CASRDRGGSSYEQYF. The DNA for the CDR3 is TGTGCCAGCCGGGACCGGGGGGGCAGCTCCTACGAGCAGTACTTC.

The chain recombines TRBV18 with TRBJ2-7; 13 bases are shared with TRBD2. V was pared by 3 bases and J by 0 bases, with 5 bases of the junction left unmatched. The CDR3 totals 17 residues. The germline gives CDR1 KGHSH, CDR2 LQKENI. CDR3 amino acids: CASSPWGLAGNSYEQYF. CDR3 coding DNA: TGTGCCAGCTCACCCTGGGGACTAGCGGGGAACTCCTACGAGCAGTACTTC.

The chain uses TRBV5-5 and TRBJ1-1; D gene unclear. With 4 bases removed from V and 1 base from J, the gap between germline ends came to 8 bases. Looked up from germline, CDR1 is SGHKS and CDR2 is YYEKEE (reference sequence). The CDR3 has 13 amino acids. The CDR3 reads CASSSGTNTEAFF. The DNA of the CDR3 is TGTGCCAGCAGCAGCGGAACGAACACTGAAGCTTTCTTT.

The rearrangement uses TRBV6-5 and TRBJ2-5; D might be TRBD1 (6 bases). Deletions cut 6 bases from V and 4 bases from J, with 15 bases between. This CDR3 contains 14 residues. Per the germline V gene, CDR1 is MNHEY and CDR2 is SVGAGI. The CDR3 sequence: CASSRQVGVETQYF. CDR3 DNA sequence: TGTGCCAGCAGCAGACAGGTGGGCGTAGAGACCCAGTACTTC.

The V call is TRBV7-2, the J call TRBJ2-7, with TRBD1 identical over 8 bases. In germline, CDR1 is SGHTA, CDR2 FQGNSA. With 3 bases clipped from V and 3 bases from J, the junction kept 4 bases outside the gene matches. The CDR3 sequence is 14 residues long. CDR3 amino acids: CASSLGTGHYEQYF. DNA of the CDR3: TGTGCCAGCAGCTTGGGGACAGGACACTACGAGCAGTACTTC.

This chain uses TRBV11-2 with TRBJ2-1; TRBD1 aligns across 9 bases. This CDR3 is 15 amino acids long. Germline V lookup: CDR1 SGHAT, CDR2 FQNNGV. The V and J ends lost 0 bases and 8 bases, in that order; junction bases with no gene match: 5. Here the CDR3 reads CASSLDGTGMDEQFF. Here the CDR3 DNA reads TGTGCCAGCAGCTTAGACGGGACAGGGATGGATGAGCAGTTCTTC. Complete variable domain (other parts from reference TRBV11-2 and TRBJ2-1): EAGVAQSPRYKIIEKRQSVAFWCNPISGHATLYWYQQILGQGPKLLIQFQNNGVVDDSQLPKDRFSAERLKGVDSTLKIQPAKLEDSAVYLCASSLDGTGMDEQFFGPGTRLTVL.

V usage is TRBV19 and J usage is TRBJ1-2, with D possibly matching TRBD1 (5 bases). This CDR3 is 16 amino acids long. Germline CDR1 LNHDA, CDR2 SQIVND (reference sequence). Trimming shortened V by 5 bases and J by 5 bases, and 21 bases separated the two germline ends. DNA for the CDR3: TGTGCCAGTAGTTACCGCCCCCCAAGGGGAGGATATGGCTACACCTTC. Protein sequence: CASSYRPPRGGYGYTF.

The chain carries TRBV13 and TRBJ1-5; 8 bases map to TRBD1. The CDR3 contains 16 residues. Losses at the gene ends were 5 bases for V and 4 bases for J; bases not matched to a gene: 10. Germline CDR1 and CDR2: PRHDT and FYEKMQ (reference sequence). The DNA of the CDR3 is TGTGCCAGCAGCGAAGGGGTCGGGGACAGGAATCAGCCCCAGCATTTT. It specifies CASSEGVGDRNQPQHF.

CDR3 coding DNA: TGTGCCACCTCTCAGGGGGCTGGCACTGAAGCTTTCTTT. Its translation: CATSQGAGTEAFF. The gene calls are TRBV9 and TRBJ1-1; 8 bases align to TRBD1. This CDR3 contains 13 residues. Germline values: CDR1 SGDLS, CDR2 YYNGEE. V trimming: 9 bases; J trimming: 4 bases; junction bases outside the gene matches: 8.

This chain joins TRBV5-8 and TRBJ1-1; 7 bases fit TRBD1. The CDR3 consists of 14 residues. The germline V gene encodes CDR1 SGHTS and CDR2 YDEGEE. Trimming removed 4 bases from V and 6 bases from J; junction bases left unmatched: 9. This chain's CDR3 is CASSITLGGPEAFF. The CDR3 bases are TGTGCCAGCAGCATTACCCTAGGGGGCCCTGAAGCTTTCTTT.

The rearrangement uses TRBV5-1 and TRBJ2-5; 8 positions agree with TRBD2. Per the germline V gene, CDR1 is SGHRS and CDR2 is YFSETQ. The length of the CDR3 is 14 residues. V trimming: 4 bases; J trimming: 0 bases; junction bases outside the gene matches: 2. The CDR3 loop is CASSVAGYQETQYF. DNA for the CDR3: TGCGCCAGCAGCGTAGCGGGGTACCAAGAGACCCAGTACTTC. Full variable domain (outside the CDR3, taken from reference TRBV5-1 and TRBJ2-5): KAGVTQTPRYLIKTRGQQVTLSCSPISGHRSVSWYQQTPGQGLQFLFEYFSETQRNKGNFPGRFSGRQFSNSRSEMNVSTLELGDSALYLCASSVAGYQETQYFGPGTRLLVL.

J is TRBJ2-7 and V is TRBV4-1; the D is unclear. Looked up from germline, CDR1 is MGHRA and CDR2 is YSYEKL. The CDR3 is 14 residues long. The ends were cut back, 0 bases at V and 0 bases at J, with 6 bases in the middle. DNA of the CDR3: TGCGCCAGCAGCCAAGATAAGCCCTCCTACGAGCAGTACTTC. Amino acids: CASSQDKPSYEQYF.

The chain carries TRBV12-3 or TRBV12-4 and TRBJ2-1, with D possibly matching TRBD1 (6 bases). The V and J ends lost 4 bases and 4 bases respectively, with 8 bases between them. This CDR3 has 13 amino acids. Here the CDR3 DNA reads TGTGCCAGCAGTTGGACAGAATACAATGAGCAGTTCTTC. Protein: CASSWTEYNEQFF.

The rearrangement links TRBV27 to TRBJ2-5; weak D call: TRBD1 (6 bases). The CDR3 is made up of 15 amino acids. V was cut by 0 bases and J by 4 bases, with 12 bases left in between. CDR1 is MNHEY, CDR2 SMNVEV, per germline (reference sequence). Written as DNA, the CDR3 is TGTGCCAGCAGTTTATCGGCAGGGGCGATAGAGACCCAGTACTTC. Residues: CASSLSAGAIETQYF.

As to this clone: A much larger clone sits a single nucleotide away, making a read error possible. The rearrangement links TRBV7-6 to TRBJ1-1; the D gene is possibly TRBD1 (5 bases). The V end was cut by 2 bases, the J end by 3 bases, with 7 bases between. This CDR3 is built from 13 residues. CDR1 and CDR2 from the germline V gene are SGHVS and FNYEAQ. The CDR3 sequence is CASSLQGYTEAFF. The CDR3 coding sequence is TGTGCCAGCAGCTTACAGGGATACACTGAAGCTTTCTTT.

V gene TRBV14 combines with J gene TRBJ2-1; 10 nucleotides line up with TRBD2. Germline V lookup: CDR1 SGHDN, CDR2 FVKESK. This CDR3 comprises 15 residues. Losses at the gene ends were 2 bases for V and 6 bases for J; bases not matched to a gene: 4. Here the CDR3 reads CASSQLAGALNEQFF. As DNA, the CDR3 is TGTGCCAGCAGCCAACTAGCGGGGGCCCTCAATGAGCAGTTCTTC.

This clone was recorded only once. The CDR3 spells CASSLELSHSNQPQHF. CDR3 DNA: TGTGCCAGCAGCTTAGAACTTAGTCACTCCAATCAGCCCCAGCATTTT. The chain combines TRBV7-8 with TRBJ1-5; D is ambiguous. The CDR3 loop spans 16 amino acids. Germline V gene sequence: CDR1 SGHVS, CDR2 FQNEAQ. V was cut by 1 base and J by 3 bases, with 13 bases left in between.

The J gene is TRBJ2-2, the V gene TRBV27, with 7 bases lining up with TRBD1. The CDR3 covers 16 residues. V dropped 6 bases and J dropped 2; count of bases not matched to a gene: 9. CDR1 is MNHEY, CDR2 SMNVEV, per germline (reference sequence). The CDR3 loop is CASRPTTGTNTGELFF. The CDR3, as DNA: TGTGCCAGCAGACCTACGACAGGGACAAACACCGGGGAGCTGTTTTTT.

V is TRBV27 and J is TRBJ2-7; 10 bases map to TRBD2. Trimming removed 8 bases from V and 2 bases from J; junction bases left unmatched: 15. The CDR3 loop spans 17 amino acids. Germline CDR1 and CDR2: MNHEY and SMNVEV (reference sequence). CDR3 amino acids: CASGRPLLAGRPYEQYF. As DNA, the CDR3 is TGTGCCAGCGGCCGCCCCCTACTAGCGGGGCGCCCCTACGAGCAGTACTTC.

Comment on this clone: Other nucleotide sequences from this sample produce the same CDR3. CDR3 DNA sequence: TGTGCCAGCAGCCTTGCAACAAATCAGCCCCAGCATTTT. This translates into CASSLATNQPQHF. The chain links TRBV3-1 (or the pseudogene TRBV3-2) to TRBJ1-5; no clear D. Trimming removed 4 bases at V and 4 bases at J, with 8 bases between. CDR1 is LGHDT and CDR2 is YNNKEL in the germline V gene (reference sequence). CDR3 length: 13 residues.

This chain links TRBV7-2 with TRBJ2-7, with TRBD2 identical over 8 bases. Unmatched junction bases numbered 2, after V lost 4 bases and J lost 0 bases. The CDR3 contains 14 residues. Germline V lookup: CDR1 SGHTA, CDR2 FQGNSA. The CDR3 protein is CASSSLAGSYEQYF. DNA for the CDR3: TGTGCCAGCAGCTCTCTAGCGGGCTCCTACGAGCAGTACTTC.

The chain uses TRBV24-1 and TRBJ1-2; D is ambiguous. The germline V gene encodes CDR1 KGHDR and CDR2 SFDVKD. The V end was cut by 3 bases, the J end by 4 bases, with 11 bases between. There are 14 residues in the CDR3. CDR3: CATSDPGRAYGYTF. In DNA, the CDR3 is TGTGCCACCAGTGATCCGGGGAGGGCCTATGGCTACACCTTC.

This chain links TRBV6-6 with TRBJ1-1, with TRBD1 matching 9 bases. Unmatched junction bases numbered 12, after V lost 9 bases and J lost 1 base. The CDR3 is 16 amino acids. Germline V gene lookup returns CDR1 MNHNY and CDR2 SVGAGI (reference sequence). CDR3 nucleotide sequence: TGTGCCAGACAGGGGGCCGGTGAAGCTCCGAACACTGAAGCTTTCTTT. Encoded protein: CARQGAGEAPNTEAFF.

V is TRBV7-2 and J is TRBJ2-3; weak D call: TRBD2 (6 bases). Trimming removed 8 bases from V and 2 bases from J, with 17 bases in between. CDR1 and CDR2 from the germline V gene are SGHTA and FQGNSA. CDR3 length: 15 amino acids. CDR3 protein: CASLKSAGSTDTQYF. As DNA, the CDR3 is TGTGCCAGCCTAAAAAGCGCGGGGTCCACAGATACGCAGTATTTT.

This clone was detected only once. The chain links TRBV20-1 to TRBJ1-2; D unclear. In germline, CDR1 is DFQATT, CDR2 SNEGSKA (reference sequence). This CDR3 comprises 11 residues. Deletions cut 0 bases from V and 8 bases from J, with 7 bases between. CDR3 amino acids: CSARDPRGYTF. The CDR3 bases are TGCAGTGCTAGAGATCCCAGGGGCTACACCTTC.

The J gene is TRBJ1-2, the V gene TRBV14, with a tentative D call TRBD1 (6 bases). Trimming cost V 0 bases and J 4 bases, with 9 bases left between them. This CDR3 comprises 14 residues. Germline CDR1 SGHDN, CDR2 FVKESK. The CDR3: CASSQERTAYGYTF. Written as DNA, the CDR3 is TGTGCCAGCAGCCAAGAAAGGACAGCCTATGGCTACACCTTC.

CDR3 DNA: TGCAGTGCTAGTCGACAGGCAACTAATGAAAAACTGTTTTTT. It codes for CSASRQATNEKLFF. The J gene is TRBJ1-4, the V gene TRBV20-1, with D tentatively TRBD1 (6 bases). The V gene's germline CDR1 is DFQATT and CDR2 SNEGSKA (reference sequence). V lost 3 bases and J lost 0, with 8 bases in between. The CDR3 consists of 14 residues.